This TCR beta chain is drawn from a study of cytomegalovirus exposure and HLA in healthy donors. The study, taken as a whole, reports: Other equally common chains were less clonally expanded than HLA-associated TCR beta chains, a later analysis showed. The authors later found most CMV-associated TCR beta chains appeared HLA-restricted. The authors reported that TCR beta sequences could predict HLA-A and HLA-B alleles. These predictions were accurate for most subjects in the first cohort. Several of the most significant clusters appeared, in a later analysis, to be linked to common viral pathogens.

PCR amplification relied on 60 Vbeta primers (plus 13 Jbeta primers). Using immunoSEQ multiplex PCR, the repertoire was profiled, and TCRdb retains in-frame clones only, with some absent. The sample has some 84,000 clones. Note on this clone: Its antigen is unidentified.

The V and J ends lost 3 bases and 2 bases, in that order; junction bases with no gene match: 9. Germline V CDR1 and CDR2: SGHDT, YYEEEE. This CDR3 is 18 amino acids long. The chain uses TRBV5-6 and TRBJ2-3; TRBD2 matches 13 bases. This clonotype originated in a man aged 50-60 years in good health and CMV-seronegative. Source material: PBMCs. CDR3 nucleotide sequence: TGTGCCAGCAGCTCAGGGACTAGCGGGGTCCCCCCCACAGATACGCAGTATTTT. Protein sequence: CASSSGTSGVPPTDTQYF.